This is a list of T cell receptor beta chains from one sample in a study of blood T cell repertoires in COVID-19. Assay: immunoSEQ multiplex PCR; the TCRdb copy retains only in-frame clones and omits some. The data show under 200,000 clones, with under 85% seen just once and more than 3.5% held by the top ten. Sequencing used peripheral blood. The source of these receptors is a woman over 75 with acute or convalescent COVID-19. Each CDR3 is given with its conserved first and last residue. A D gene is named only where the DNA matches it firmly. Not every row has a clone size; where given, it reads once, few, many or a size class.

TRBJ2-5 | TRBV3-1/TRBV3-2 | TRBD2 | . | CASSQVWLAGDKETQYF | TGTGCCAGCAGCCAAGTGTGGCTAGCGGGGGATAAAGAGACCCAGTACTTC
TRBJ1-5 | TRBV20-1 | . | . | CSASEGRGLHSNQPQHF | TGCAGTGCTAGTGAGGGCCGAGGGCTACATAGCAATCAGCCCCAGCATTTT
TRBJ1-2 | TRBV19 | . | few | CASSITSHATGDLNYGYTF | TGTGCCAGTAGCATAACCAGTCATGCCACAGGTGATCTCAACTATGGCTACACCTTC
TRBJ2-1 | TRBV10-1 | TRBD2 | . | CASSERTSCEQFF | TGCGCCAGCAGTGAAAGGACTAGCTGTGAGCAGTTCTTC
TRBJ1-6 | TRBV14 | TRBD1 | few | CASSPTGQGATPLHF | TGTGCCAGCAGCCCTACGGGACAGGGGGCGACTCCCCTCCACTTT
TRBJ2-3 | TRBV7-2 | TRBD2 | . | CASSSSGAMNTQYF | TGTGCCAGCAGCTCGAGCGGGGCTATGAATACGCAGTATTTT
TRBJ2-1 | TRBV6-5 | TRBD1 | once | CASSLGQYNEQFF | TGTGCCAGCAGTCTGGGACAGTACAATGAGCAGTTCTTC
TRBJ2-1 | TRBV7-2 | TRBD2 | . | CASRRGGSSYNEQFF | TGTGCCAGCCGCCGGGGGGGAAGCTCCTACAATGAGCAGTTCTTC
TRBJ2-1 | TRBV18 | . | . | CASSPAGSSAGEQFF | TGTGCCAGCTCACCAGCGGGGTCTAGCGCGGGTGAGCAGTTCTTC
TRBJ1-2 | TRBV4-1 | . | few | CASSQVRGPRHDYGYTF | TGCGCCAGCAGCCAAGTTCGAGGGCCTCGCCACGACTATGGCTACACCTTC
TRBJ1-3 | TRBV9 | . | . | CASSVVEGLGNTIYF | TGTGCCAGCAGCGTAGTAGAGGGACTTGGAAACACCATATATTTT
TRBJ2-1 | TRBV9 | TRBD2 | . | CASSARGGPSSYNEQFF | TGTGCCAGCAGCGCCCGCGGGGGGCCTAGCTCCTACAATGAGCAGTTCTTC
TRBJ2-6 | TRBV10-2 | . | . | CASSEARSSGANVLTF | TGCGCCAGCAGTGAGGCCCGGAGCTCTGGGGCCAACGTCCTGACTTTC
TRBJ1-4 | TRBV5-6 | TRBD1 | . | CASSTILGTGDEKLFF | TGTGCCAGCAGTACAATTCTCGGGACAGGGGATGAAAAACTGTTTTTT
TRBJ2-2 | TRBV6-5 | TRBD1 | few | CASKTGGNTGELFF | TGTGCCAGCAAAACAGGGGGAAACACCGGGGAGCTGTTTTTT
TRBJ1-4 | TRBV5-4 | . | . | CASSRDGFIGGEKLFF | TGTGCCAGCAGCCGGGACGGCTTTATAGGGGGTGAAAAACTGTTTTTT
TRBJ1-5 | TRBV12-5 | TRBD1 | . | CASGLIRGTAPNQPQHF | TGTGCTAGTGGTTTGATCCGGGGGACAGCCCCGAATCAGCCCCAGCATTTT
TRBJ1-6 | TRBV27 | . | . | CASSSRDIYNSPLHF | TGTGCCAGCAGTTCCCGGGACATTTATAATTCACCCCTCCACTTT
TRBJ2-4 | TRBV20-1 | . | . | CSARQENIQYF | TGCAGTGCTCGACAGGAAAACATTCAGTACTTC
TRBJ1-5 | TRBV2 | . | . | CASRENMNQPQHF | TGTGCCAGCAGGGAAAACATGAATCAGCCCCAGCATTTT
TRBJ2-7 | TRBV10-3 | TRBD1 | . | CAISRDRGLYEQYF | TGTGCCATCAGTCGAGACAGGGGGCTATACGAGCAGTACTTC
TRBJ2-2 | TRBV6-6 | TRBD2 | . | CASSSRLAGGTGELFF | TGTGCCAGCAGTTCCAGACTAGCGGGAGGCACCGGGGAGCTGTTTTTT
TRBJ1-5 | TRBV7-2 | TRBD1 | . | CASSLVGGAGQPQHF | TGTGCCAGCAGCTTAGTAGGGGGCGCAGGTCAGCCCCAGCATTTT
TRBJ2-5 | TRBV6-6 | . | once | CASSYSIGRGGETQYF | TGTGCCAGCAGTTACTCCATAGGTCGGGGAGGAGAGACCCAGTACTTC
TRBJ1-1 | TRBV9 | TRBD1 | . | CASSAQGVGTEAFF | TGTGCCAGCAGCGCACAGGGGGTAGGAACTGAAGCTTTCTTT
TRBJ1-6 | TRBV29-1 | TRBD1 | . | CSVSTGTYNSPLHF | TGCAGCGTTTCGACAGGGACCTATAATTCACCCCTCCACTTT
TRBJ1-2 | TRBV29-1 | TRBD1 | . | CSDDRGTNYGYTF | TGCAGCGACGACAGGGGGACTAACTATGGCTACACCTTC
TRBJ1-6 | TRBV7-9 | . | . | CASVSSYNSPLHF | TGTGCCAGCGTTAGCTCCTATAATTCACCCCTCCACTTT
TRBJ1-5 | TRBV19 | TRBD1 | . | CASSVGTVANQPQHF | TGTGCCAGTAGTGTTGGGACAGTAGCCAATCAGCCCCAGCATTTT
TRBJ1-5 | TRBV15 | TRBD1 | once | CATSRAGQPTQPQHF | TGTGCCACCAGCAGAGCGGGACAGCCTACTCAGCCCCAGCATTTT
TRBJ1-6 | TRBV7-2 | TRBD1 | . | CASSVQGQGHSPLHF | TGTGCCAGCAGCGTCCAGGGACAGGGGCACTCACCCCTCCACTTT
TRBJ2-3 | TRBV5-1 | . | . | CASSETSTDTQYF | TGCGCCAGCAGCGAAACTAGCACAGATACGCAGTATTTT
TRBJ1-1 | TRBV6-2/TRBV6-3 | TRBD1 | . | CASSYRRGQNLNTEAFF | TGTGCCAGCAGTTACAGAAGGGGACAGAACTTAAACACTGAAGCTTTCTTT
TRBJ1-1 | TRBV18 | . | . | CASSPRRQGSGGPTEAFF | TGTGCCAGCTCACCCCGAAGACAAGGGAGCGGGGGACCCACTGAAGCTTTCTTT
TRBJ2-1 | TRBV15 | TRBD2 | . | CATSSTSGRYNEQFF | TGTGCCACCAGCAGCACTAGCGGGCGCTACAATGAGCAGTTCTTC
TRBJ2-5 | TRBV9 | . | . | CASSPGLKGETQYF | TGTGCCAGCAGTCCGGGACTCAAGGGGGAGACCCAGTACTTC
TRBJ1-2 | TRBV19 | . | few | CASSDSDYGYTF | TGTGCCAGTAGTGACAGCGACTATGGCTACACCTTC
TRBJ1-5 | TRBV4-2 | . | few | CASSQGGSNQPQHF | TGTGCCAGCAGCCAGGGGGGGAGCAATCAGCCCCAGCATTTT
TRBJ1-1 | TRBV19 | . | . | CASSIGSFSDRNTEAFF | TGTGCCAGTAGTATAGGGTCCTTCTCCGACAGGAACACTGAAGCTTTCTTT
TRBJ2-2 | TRBV18 | . | . | CASSPRSLRDTNTGELFF | TGTGCCAGCTCACCGCGGAGCCTCAGGGACACGAACACCGGGGAGCTGTTTTTT
TRBJ2-7 | TRBV7-3 | . | few | CASSLGSGSTYEQYF | TGTGCCAGCAGCTTAGGCAGCGGATCTACCTACGAGCAGTACTTC
TRBJ2-1 | TRBV5-5 | TRBD2 | . | CASNVAGSSYNEQFF | TGTGCCAGCAACGTAGCGGGGAGCTCCTACAATGAGCAGTTCTTC
TRBJ1-3 | TRBV7-6 | . | . | CASSLVSVNSGNTIYF | TGTGCCAGCAGCTTAGTTTCGGTCAACTCTGGAAACACCATATATTTT
TRBJ2-2 | TRBV27 | TRBD2 | few | CASRRTSGATGELFF | TGTGCCAGCCGACGGACTAGCGGGGCCACCGGGGAGCTGTTTTTT
TRBJ2-1 | TRBV27 | TRBD2 | . | CASSLLGLAGVDEQFF | TGTGCCAGCAGTCTCCTTGGACTAGCGGGAGTCGATGAGCAGTTCTTC
TRBJ1-1 | TRBV7-2 | . | . | CASSLAGGPRTEAFF | TGTGCCAGCAGCTTAGCGGGGGGACCGAGGACTGAAGCTTTCTTT
TRBJ2-1 | TRBV7-2 | . | . | CASSLGPNNEQFF | TGTGCCAGCAGCTTAGGTCCAAACAATGAGCAGTTCTTC
TRBJ2-1 | TRBV5-1 | TRBD1 | . | CASSYQGQGEQFF | TGCGCCAGCAGTTATCAGGGACAGGGGGAGCAGTTCTTC
TRBJ2-1 | TRBV7-6 | . | . | CASSLGGYAHNEQFF | TGTGCCAGCAGCTTAGGCGGGTACGCACACAATGAGCAGTTCTTC
TRBJ1-4 | TRBV19 | . | . | CASTSTGTNEKLFF | TGTGCCAGTACGAGTACAGGGACGAATGAAAAACTGTTTTTT
TRBJ2-7 | TRBV11-2 | . | few | CASSLLVGVSNEQYF | TGTGCCAGCAGCCTCCTTGTCGGGGTGTCAAACGAGCAGTACTTC
TRBJ2-2 | TRBV2 | TRBD2 | . | CASSEFLAGNTGELFF | TGTGCCAGCAGTGAATTTCTAGCGGGAAACACCGGGGAGCTGTTTTTT
TRBJ1-5 | TRBV5-1 | TRBD1 | few | CASSLDFRDRGDPHSNQPQHF | TGCGCCAGCAGCTTAGATTTCCGGGACAGGGGGGACCCTCATAGCAATCAGCCCCAGCATTTT
TRBJ1-4 | TRBV7-2 | TRBD1 | . | CASSPQGQGTQKLFF | TGTGCCAGCAGCCCACAGGGACAGGGGACGCAAAAACTGTTTTTT
TRBJ2-7 | TRBV6-1 | TRBD2 | . | CASSSSGRAYEQYF | TGTGCCAGCAGCTCTAGCGGGAGGGCCTACGAGCAGTACTTC